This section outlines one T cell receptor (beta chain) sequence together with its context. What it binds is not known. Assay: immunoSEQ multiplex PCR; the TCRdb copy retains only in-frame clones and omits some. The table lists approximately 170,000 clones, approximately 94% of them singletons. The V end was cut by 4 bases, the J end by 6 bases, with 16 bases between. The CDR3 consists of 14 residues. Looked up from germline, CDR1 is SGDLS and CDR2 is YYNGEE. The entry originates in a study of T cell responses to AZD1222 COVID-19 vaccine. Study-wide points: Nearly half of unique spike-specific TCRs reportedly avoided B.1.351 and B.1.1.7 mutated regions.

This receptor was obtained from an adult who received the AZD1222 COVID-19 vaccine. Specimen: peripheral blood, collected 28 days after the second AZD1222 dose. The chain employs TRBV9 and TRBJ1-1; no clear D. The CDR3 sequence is CASSPPRPQPEAFF. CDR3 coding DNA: TGTGCCAGCAGCCCCCCACGGCCCCAGCCTGAAGCTTTCTTT.